Listed below are T cell receptor beta chains from one sample, sequenced in a study of human T cells and chemical hapten exposure. One entry per CDR3 protein results from TCRdb running MiXCR on the RACE reads. The sample consists of about 380,000 distinct CDR3 sequences, roughly 4.8% of them appearing once. Source: whole blood, taken in connection with sensitization to the hapten diphenylcyclopropenone (DPC). All receptors come from a woman between 50 and 59 years old with alopecia areata. Some clones in this sample may be carry-over from other donors' samples. The CDR3 runs from the conserved cysteine through the conserved F or W. A D gene is named only where the DNA matches it firmly. Only part of the rows carry a size: once, few, many, or a class if the clone is expanded.

J: TRBJ2-5; size: NA; D: NA; V: TRBV15; CDR3: CATSRGSPGETQYF; DNA: TGTGCCACCAGCAGAGGTTCCCCTGGGGAGACCCAGTACTTC
J: TRBJ1-5; size: NA; D: NA; V: TRBV28; CDR3: CASSPLAEGQEPQHF; DNA: TGTGCCAGCAGTCCCCTCGCCGAAGGGCAGGAGCCCCAGCATTTT
J: TRBJ1-1; size: NA; D: NA; V: TRBV12-3/TRBV12-4; CDR3: CASSFGLSTEAFF; DNA: TGTGCCAGCAGTTTTGGGTTGAGCACTGAAGCTTTCTTT
J: TRBJ1-5; size: few; D: NA; V: TRBV13; CDR3: CASSLRGAGWTSDPPQHF; DNA: TGTGCCAGCAGCTTACGGGGGGCAGGGTGGACATCTGATCCGCCCCAGCATTTT
J: TRBJ2-6; size: many; D: NA; V: TRBV7-2; CDR3: CASSSDRNSGANVLTF; DNA: TGTGCCAGCAGTTCTGACAGGAACTCTGGGGCCAACGTCCTGACTTTC
J: TRBJ2-7; size: NA; D: TRBD1; V: TRBV27; CDR3: CASSRGTGTFSEQYF; DNA: TGTGCCAGCAGTCGAGGGACAGGGACCTTTAGTGAGCAGTACTTC
J: TRBJ2-7; size: many; D: NA; V: TRBV6-1; CDR3: CASSANSGQHYEQYF; DNA: TGTGCCAGCAGCGCGAACTCCGGACAGCACTACGAGCAGTACTTC
J: TRBJ2-3; size: few; D: NA; V: TRBV10-3; CDR3: CAISGTGTDTQYF; DNA: TGTGCCATCAGTGGGACTGGCACAGATACGCAGTATTTT
J: TRBJ2-1; size: NA; D: TRBD1; V: TRBV28; CDR3: CAIATGTVYNEQFF; DNA: TGTGCCATCGCTACCGGGACAGTGTACAATGAGCAGTTCTTC
J: TRBJ2-5; size: NA; D: NA; V: TRBV5-1; CDR3: CASSHLEETQYF; DNA: TGCGCCAGCAGCCATCTAGAAGAGACCCAGTACTTC
J: TRBJ1-2; size: NA; D: NA; V: TRBV30; CDR3: CAWSGRESANYGYTF; DNA: TGTGCCTGGAGTGGCAGGGAATCGGCTAACTATGGCTACACCTTC
J: TRBJ1-5; size: many; D: TRBD1; V: TRBV12-3/TRBV12-4; CDR3: CASSLVINRGSNQPQHF; DNA: TGTGCCAGCAGTTTAGTCATCAACAGGGGTAGCAATCAGCCCCAGCATTTT
J: TRBJ1-2; size: few; D: NA; V: TRBV18; CDR3: CASSLPVNYGYTF; DNA: TGTGCCAGCTCTTTACCCGTTAATTATGGCTACACCTTC
J: TRBJ2-6; size: NA; D: NA; V: TRBV28; CDR3: CASSFRRISGANVLTF; DNA: TGTGCCAGCAGTTTCCGAAGAATCTCTGGGGCCAACGTCCTGACTTTC
J: TRBJ1-5; size: many; D: TRBD1; V: TRBV12-3/TRBV12-4; CDR3: CASSWTGNQPQHF; DNA: TGTGCCAGCAGTTGGACAGGAAATCAGCCCCAGCATTTT
J: TRBJ2-3; size: NA; D: NA; V: TRBV6-4; CDR3: CASSGDPFADTQYF; DNA: TGTGCCAGCAGTGGGGACCCCTTCGCAGATACGCAGTATTTT
J: TRBJ2-6; size: many; D: TRBD1; V: TRBV9; CDR3: CASSPWTGTTSGANVLTF; DNA: TGTGCCAGCAGCCCTTGGACAGGTACCACCTCTGGGGCCAACGTCCTGACTTTC
J: TRBJ2-3; size: many; D: NA; V: TRBV10-3; CDR3: CATAPLVAGGTDTQYF; DNA: TGTGCCACAGCGCCCTTAGTAGCCGGGGGCACAGATACGCAGTATTTT
J: TRBJ2-7; size: many; D: NA; V: TRBV20-1; CDR3: CSARRSPTYEQYF; DNA: TGCAGTGCTAGGCGTAGTCCAACCTACGAGCAGTACTTC
J: TRBJ2-3; size: few; D: NA; V: TRBV9; CDR3: CASSVARKADTQYF; DNA: TGTGCCAGCAGCGTAGCGAGGAAAGCAGATACGCAGTATTTT
J: TRBJ2-7; size: many; D: TRBD1; V: TRBV7-8; CDR3: CASSENRDRGSYEQYF; DNA: TGTGCCAGCAGCGAGAACCGGGACAGGGGATCCTACGAGCAGTACTTC
J: TRBJ1-2; size: few; D: NA; V: TRBV13; CDR3: CASSLGGTDYGYTF; DNA: TGTGCCAGCAGCCTGGGGGGGACGGACTATGGCTACACCTTC
J: TRBJ1-4; size: many; D: NA; V: TRBV4-2; CDR3: CASSRGQTALFF; DNA: TGTGCCAGCAGCCGAGGGCAAACAGCGCTGTTTTTT
J: TRBJ1-1; size: NA; D: NA; V: TRBV16; CDR3: CASSHRGGTEAFF; DNA: TGTGCCAGCAGCCACCGGGGGGGCACTGAAGCTTTCTTT
J: TRBJ2-7; size: few; D: NA; V: TRBV15; CDR3: CATSSRFGEQYF; DNA: TGTGCCACTTCAAGCCGGTTCGGCGAGCAGTACTTC
J: TRBJ2-7; size: few; D: NA; V: TRBV20-1; CDR3: CSAGPTYEQYF; DNA: TGCAGTGCAGGGCCTACCTACGAGCAGTACTTC
J: TRBJ2-1; size: many; D: NA; V: TRBV9; CDR3: CASSARPMINEQFF; DNA: TGTGCCAGCAGCGCCCGCCCTATGATCAATGAGCAGTTCTTC
J: TRBJ2-7; size: few; D: TRBD1; V: TRBV29-1; CDR3: CSVVWTGRNEQYF; DNA: TGCAGCGTTGTATGGACAGGGAGAAACGAGCAGTACTTC
J: TRBJ2-2; size: few; D: TRBD2; V: TRBV7-8; CDR3: CASSLPLAGGPPGELFF; DNA: TGTGCCAGCAGCTTACCACTAGCGGGGGGACCCCCCGGGGAGCTGTTTTTT
J: TRBJ1-5; size: NA; D: TRBD1; V: TRBV27; CDR3: CASRLTGGSGNQPQHF; DNA: TGTGCCAGCAGACTAACAGGGGGCTCTGGCAATCAGCCCCAGCATTTT
J: TRBJ1-1; size: NA; D: NA; V: TRBV28; CDR3: CASSFDRRRGMAFF; DNA: TGTGCCAGCAGTTTCGACAGGCGGAGGGGGATGGCTTTCTTT
J: TRBJ1-5; size: many; D: NA; V: TRBV25-1; CDR3: CASSLAGHQPQHF; DNA: TGTGCCAGCAGTCTGGCAGGGCACCAGCCCCAGCATTTT
J: TRBJ1-4; size: few; D: NA; V: TRBV7-9; CDR3: CASSPTGEEKLFF; DNA: TGTGCCAGCAGCCCAACTGGGGAGGAAAAACTGTTTTTT
J: TRBJ1-5; size: NA; D: TRBD1; V: TRBV5-6; CDR3: CASSSQGQGAYQPQHF; DNA: TGTGCCAGCAGCTCCCAGGGACAGGGGGCATATCAGCCCCAGCATTTT
J: TRBJ1-4; size: NA; D: NA; V: TRBV7-9; CDR3: CASSLESSGGTNEKLFF; DNA: TGTGCCAGCAGCTTAGAATCCTCCGGGGGAACTAATGAAAAACTGTTTTTT
J: TRBJ1-5; size: many; D: NA; V: TRBV5-5; CDR3: CASSLAPGLSNQPQHF; DNA: TGTGCCAGCAGCTTGGCACCAGGGCTTAGCAATCAGCCCCAGCATTTT
J: TRBJ1-1; size: many; D: NA; V: TRBV12-5; CDR3: CASGLNPRNTEAFF; DNA: TGTGCTAGTGGTTTGAACCCCAGGAACACTGAAGCTTTCTTT
J: TRBJ1-5; size: many; D: NA; V: TRBV6-1; CDR3: CASSETRNQPQHF; DNA: TGTGCCAGCAGTGAGACCCGCAATCAGCCCCAGCATTTT
J: TRBJ2-1; size: NA; D: NA; V: TRBV20-1; CDR3: CSAIRSSYNEQFF; DNA: TGCAGTGCTATACGGAGCTCCTACAATGAGCAGTTCTTC
J: TRBJ2-3; size: many; D: NA; V: TRBV5-1; CDR3: CASAARGLTDTQYF; DNA: TGCGCCAGCGCGGCTCGGGGGCTCACAGATACGCAGTATTTT
J: TRBJ2-3; size: NA; D: TRBD1; V: TRBV28; CDR3: CASSHFRDRGRTDTQYF; DNA: TGTGCCAGCAGCCACTTCCGGGACAGGGGGCGGACAGATACGCAGTATTTT
J: TRBJ2-5; size: many; D: NA; V: TRBV20-1; CDR3: CSARGGDGQETQYF; DNA: TGCAGTGCTAGAGGAGGGGACGGGCAAGAGACCCAGTACTTC
J: TRBJ1-5; size: few; D: TRBD1; V: TRBV15; CDR3: CATSRDRPGGDQPQHF; DNA: TGTGCCACCAGCAGAGATCGCCCAGGGGGGGATCAGCCCCAGCATTTT
J: TRBJ2-3; size: NA; D: NA; V: TRBV30; CDR3: CAWSVSGLTDTQYF; DNA: TGTGCCTGGAGTGTCTCCGGGTTAACAGATACGCAGTATTTT
J: TRBJ2-7; size: NA; D: TRBD1; V: TRBV7-9; CDR3: CASSPRQGRNEQYF; DNA: TGTGCCAGCAGCCCACGACAGGGGAGGAACGAGCAGTACTTC
J: TRBJ2-1; size: many; D: NA; V: TRBV3-1; CDR3: CASSQTDNEQFF; DNA: TGTGCCAGCAGTCAAACGGACAATGAGCAGTTCTTC
J: TRBJ2-3; size: NA; D: TRBD2; V: TRBV2; CDR3: CASGGVSTDTQYF; DNA: TGTGCCAGCGGGGGGGTAAGCACAGATACGCAGTATTTT
J: TRBJ2-1; size: few; D: NA; V: TRBV3-1; CDR3: CASSPTGYRNEQFF; DNA: TGTGCCAGCAGCCCTACGGGGTATCGGAATGAGCAGTTCTTC
J: TRBJ1-2; size: NA; D: TRBD1; V: TRBV12-3/TRBV12-4; CDR3: CASSGGQLPYGYTF; DNA: TGTGCCAGCAGTGGGGGACAGCTACCCTATGGCTACACCTTC